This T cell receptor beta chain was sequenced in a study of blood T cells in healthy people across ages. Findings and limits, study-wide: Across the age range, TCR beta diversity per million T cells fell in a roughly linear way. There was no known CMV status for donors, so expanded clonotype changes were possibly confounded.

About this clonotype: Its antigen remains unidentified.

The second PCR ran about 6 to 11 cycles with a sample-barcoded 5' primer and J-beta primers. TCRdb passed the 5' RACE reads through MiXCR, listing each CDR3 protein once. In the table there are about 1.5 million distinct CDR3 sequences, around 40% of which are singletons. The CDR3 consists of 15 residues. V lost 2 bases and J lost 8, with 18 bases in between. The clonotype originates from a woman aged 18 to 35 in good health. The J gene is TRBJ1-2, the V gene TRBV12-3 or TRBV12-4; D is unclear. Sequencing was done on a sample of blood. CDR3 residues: CASSLWAGVDQGYTF. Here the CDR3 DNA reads TGTGCCAGCAGTTTATGGGCGGGAGTGGATCAAGGCTACACCTTC.